The 5 T cell receptor beta chains given below trace back to one sample, sequenced in a study of blood T cell repertoires in COVID-19. TCRdb keeps only in-frame clones here, not all; method: immunoSEQ multiplex PCR. The table includes hundreds of thousands of clones, 85% to 90% detected once. Sequencing input: PBMCs or T cells enriched from blood (not recorded which). The source of these receptors is a man aged 25-40 years who had been exposed to COVID-19.

The chain employs TRBV2 and TRBJ1-2; 8 bases map to TRBD1. Germline-derived CDR1 and CDR2 are SNHLY and FYNNEI. V lost 8 bases, J lost 0 bases, and 8 bases stayed unmatched. The CDR3 loop spans 15 amino acids. The CDR3 DNA is TGTGCCAGCGGTCGCCGGGACAGGACTAACTATGGCTACACCTTC. This gives the protein CASGRRDRTNYGYTF.

The chain carries TRBV9 and TRBJ1-5; 9 nucleotides line up with TRBD1. J was trimmed by 2 bases and V by 6 bases; bases with no gene match: 3. Germline assignment: CDR1 SGDLS and CDR2 YYNGEE. The CDR3 loop spans 14 amino acids. This CDR3 reads CASNRQGGNQPQHF. The CDR3 DNA follows: TGTGCCAGCAACCGACAGGGGGGCAATCAGCCCCAGCATTTT.

V is TRBV14 and J is TRBJ1-2; 9 nucleotides align to TRBD1. With V trimmed by 0 bases and J by 8 bases, 10 bases remained unmatched. CDR3 length equals 16 residues. The V gene's germline CDR1 is SGHDN and CDR2 FVKESK. The CDR3: CASSQEFPGQGDGYTF. CDR3 nucleotide sequence: TGTGCCAGCAGCCAAGAATTCCCGGGACAGGGTGACGGCTACACCTTC.

The J gene is TRBJ1-2, the V gene TRBV30; D may be TRBD1 (6 bases). The V end was cut by 2 bases, the J end by 8 bases, with 21 bases between. The CDR3 totals 15 residues. The V gene's germline CDR1 is GTSNPN and CDR2 SVGIG (reference sequence). The CDR3 DNA reads TGTGCCTGGAGTTTTATTGACAGGCCCCCGGGCGGCTACACCTTC. Protein: CAWSFIDRPPGGYTF.

The CDR3 coding sequence is TGTGCCAGCAGGATGGGGACAGGGAACACCGGGGAGCTGTTTTTT. It encodes CASRMGTGNTGELFF. V gene TRBV9 combines with J gene TRBJ2-2; TRBD1 matches 8 bases. Germline CDR1 and CDR2: SGDLS and YYNGEE. V lost 5 bases and J lost 1; bases outside the gene matches: 4. This CDR3 has 15 residues.